Sequencing of this TCR beta chain was carried out in a study of blood T cell repertoires in COVID-19. Study summary: Samples came from the United States, Italy and Spain, spanning acute and convalescent COVID-19.

During active infection, Seattle patients enrolled and were then monitored through disease. Per germline, CDR1 SGHVS and CDR2 FQNEAQ. Between the trimmed V and J ends, which lost 5 bases and 4 bases, there was a span of 9 bases. This CDR3 contains 12 residues. Using immunoSEQ multiplex PCR, the repertoire was profiled, and TCRdb retains in-frame clones only, with some absent. The sample yields some 60,000 clones, roughly 84% seen once. The clonotype originates from a man aged 45 to 65 with COVID-19, enrolled during active disease. The rearrangement joins TRBV7-8 to TRBJ2-7; D is ambiguous. The sample comprised peripheral blood. CDR3 sequence: CASSPTQYEQYF. In nucleotides, the CDR3 is TGTGCCAGCAGCCCCACCCAGTACGAGCAGTACTTC.